The present T cell receptor beta chain was sequenced within a study of shared clonotypes between healthy human individuals. Whole-study findings and limits: As a rule, naive subsets had a larger estimated richness than memory subsets.

This clone was detected only once. Its matching antigen is unknown. Method: immunoSEQ multiplex PCR; TCRdb's copy keeps in-frame clones and lacks some. This table holds 550,000 to 750,000 clones, 95% to 96% found once. The naive CD8 fraction comprised CD45RO-negative cells positively selected for CCR7 and excluded terminally differentiated effector memory CD45RA+ cells. Germline loops: CDR1 MGHRA, CDR2 YSYEKL. The ends were cut back, 1 base at V and 5 bases at J, with 11 bases in the middle. The CDR3 is made up of 14 amino acids. The clonotype comes from a woman aged 30 to 39 in good health. The chain has TRBV4-1 and TRBJ1-1, with TRBD1 as a possible D gene (5 bases). Input material: naive CD8+ T cells sorted from blood. In DNA form, the CDR3 reads TGCGCCAGCAGCCAAGGAGCAGGACAAACTGAAGCTTTCTTT. Translation gives CASSQGAGQTEAFF.